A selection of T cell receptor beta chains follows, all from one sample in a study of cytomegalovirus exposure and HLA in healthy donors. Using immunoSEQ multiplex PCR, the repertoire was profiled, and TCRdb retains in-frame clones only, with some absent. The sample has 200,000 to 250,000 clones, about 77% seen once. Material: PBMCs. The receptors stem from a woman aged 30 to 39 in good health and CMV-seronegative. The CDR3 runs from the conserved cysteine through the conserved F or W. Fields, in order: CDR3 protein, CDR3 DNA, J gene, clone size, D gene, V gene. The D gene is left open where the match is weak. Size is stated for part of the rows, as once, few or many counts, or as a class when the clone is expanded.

CDR3: CASSFGGRNTEAFF; DNA: TGTGCCAGCAGTTTCGGGGGAAGGAACACTGAAGCTTTCTTT; J: TRBJ1-1; size: few; D: .; V: TRBV28
CDR3: CASTSTELDGYTF; DNA: TGCGCCAGCACCTCGACGGAGCTCGATGGCTACACCTTC; J: TRBJ1-2; size: few; D: .; V: TRBV5-1
CDR3: CASSGWGQGLYEQYF; DNA: TGTGCCAGCAGCGGGTGGGGACAAGGGCTCTACGAGCAGTACTTC; J: TRBJ2-7; size: .; D: .; V: TRBV27
CDR3: CASSQDTGRELFF; DNA: TGCGCCAGCAGCCAAGATACGGGGAGGGAGCTGTTTTTT; J: TRBJ2-2; size: few; D: .; V: TRBV4-1
CDR3: CASSTRKTGELFF; DNA: TGTGCCAGCAGTACTAGGAAGACCGGGGAGCTGTTTTTT; J: TRBJ2-2; size: .; D: .; V: TRBV2
CDR3: CASSEEPDGVYGYTF; DNA: TGTGCCAGCAGTGAGGAGCCCGACGGAGTCTATGGCTACACCTTC; J: TRBJ1-2; size: few; D: .; V: TRBV2
CDR3: CASSATSGGSYTGELFF; DNA: TGTGCCAGCAGCGCGACTAGCGGGGGGTCTTACACCGGGGAGCTGTTTTTT; J: TRBJ2-2; size: .; D: TRBD2; V: TRBV7-9
CDR3: CAISEPKRERETQYF; DNA: TGTGCCATCAGTGAGCCTAAGCGGGAGAGGGAGACCCAGTACTTC; J: TRBJ2-5; size: .; D: TRBD2; V: TRBV10-3
CDR3: CASSDIAGPYEQYF; DNA: TGTGCCAGCAGTGACATAGCGGGACCTTACGAGCAGTACTTC; J: TRBJ2-7; size: .; D: TRBD2; V: TRBV6-1
CDR3: CATRGTSGEYNEQFF; DNA: TGTGCCACTAGAGGGACTAGCGGGGAGTACAATGAGCAGTTCTTC; J: TRBJ2-1; size: .; D: TRBD2; V: TRBV6-4
CDR3: CASSRRLAGEDTQYF; DNA: TGTGCCAGCAGCCGCCGACTAGCGGGAGAAGATACGCAGTATTTT; J: TRBJ2-3; size: .; D: TRBD2; V: TRBV7-3
CDR3: CASSPGGSYGYTF; DNA: TGTGCCAGCAGCCCGGGGGGCTCCTATGGCTACACCTTC; J: TRBJ1-2; size: .; D: .; V: TRBV11-2
CDR3: CASSSPDTEAFF; DNA: TGTGCCAGCAGTTCCCCGGACACTGAAGCTTTCTTT; J: TRBJ1-1; size: .; D: .; V: TRBV6-1
CDR3: CASSPPGGTGNTIYF; DNA: TGTGCCAGCAGCCCCCCGGGGGGGACTGGAAACACCATATATTTT; J: TRBJ1-3; size: .; D: .; V: TRBV7-9
CDR3: CASSFSGTLTEAFF; DNA: TGTGCCAGCAGCTTTTCCGGGACACTCACTGAAGCTTTCTTT; J: TRBJ1-1; size: .; D: .; V: TRBV5-4
CDR3: CASSVSTGNTGYGYTF; DNA: TGTGCCAGCAGCGTAAGCACAGGGAATACCGGCTATGGCTACACCTTC; J: TRBJ1-2; size: .; D: .; V: TRBV9
CDR3: CASSRLKPNTGELFF; DNA: TGTGCCAGCAGTCGCCTTAAGCCGAACACCGGGGAGCTGTTTTTT; J: TRBJ2-2; size: .; D: .; V: TRBV27
CDR3: CASSLGTGAGTEAFF; DNA: TGTGCCAGCAGCTTGGGAACAGGGGCCGGGACTGAAGCTTTCTTT; J: TRBJ1-1; size: .; D: TRBD1; V: TRBV5-6
CDR3: CASSQGLANTYEQYF; DNA: TGCGCCAGCAGCCAGGGACTAGCGAATACCTACGAGCAGTACTTC; J: TRBJ2-7; size: .; D: TRBD2; V: TRBV4-1
CDR3: CASTIDLRLAGGYTGELFF; DNA: TGTGCCAGTACTATAGATCTCCGACTAGCGGGAGGGTACACCGGGGAGCTGTTTTTT; J: TRBJ2-2; size: .; D: TRBD2; V: TRBV19
CDR3: CASSTQGQAIYF; DNA: TGTGCCAGCAGCACCCAGGGACAGGCCATATATTTT; J: TRBJ1-3; size: .; D: TRBD1; V: TRBV5-4
CDR3: CASSFSVDGNTIYF; DNA: TGTGCCAGCAGCTTCTCGGTAGATGGAAACACCATATATTTT; J: TRBJ1-3; size: few; D: .; V: TRBV5-5
CDR3: CSVRQGRNTEAFF; DNA: TGCAGCGTAAGACAGGGGAGGAACACTGAAGCTTTCTTT; J: TRBJ1-1; size: .; D: TRBD1; V: TRBV29-1
CDR3: CASSQDPRSGRWDTQYF; DNA: TGTGCCAGCAGCCAAGACCCTCGGAGCGGGAGGTGGGATACGCAGTATTTT; J: TRBJ2-3; size: .; D: TRBD2; V: TRBV14
CDR3: CASSGGMASPGFF; DNA: TGTGCCAGCAGCGGGGGTATGGCTAGTCCGGGTTTCTTC; J: TRBJ1-2; size: few; D: .; V: TRBV6-5
CDR3: CASRETGGEKTQYF; DNA: TGTGCCAGCAGGGAGACAGGGGGCGAGAAGACCCAGTACTTC; J: TRBJ2-5; size: .; D: TRBD1; V: TRBV4-2
CDR3: CASDRLAGKQFF; DNA: TGTGCCAGCGACAGGCTAGCGGGAAAGCAGTTCTTC; J: TRBJ2-1; size: .; D: TRBD2; V: TRBV6-4
CDR3: CASSDPGQGPGNTVYF; DNA: TGTGCCAGCAGTGACCCCGGACAGGGCCCTGGAAACACCGTATATTTT; J: TRBJ1-3; size: .; D: TRBD1; V: TRBV6-4
CDR3: CASSHDRGSTDTQYF; DNA: TGTGCCAGCTCCCACGACAGGGGAAGCACAGATACGCAGTATTTT; J: TRBJ2-3; size: .; D: TRBD1; V: TRBV18
CDR3: CASSLGGEQFF; DNA: TGTGCCAGCAGCTTAGGTGGCGAGCAGTTCTTC; J: TRBJ2-1; size: few; D: .; V: TRBV7-8
CDR3: CASSFTGTDYGYTF; DNA: TGTGCCAGCAGCTTTACCGGGACAGACTATGGCTACACCTTC; J: TRBJ1-2; size: .; D: TRBD1; V: TRBV5-6
CDR3: CASSFYRGEKLFF; DNA: TGTGCCAGCAGCTTTTACAGGGGCGAAAAACTGTTTTTT; J: TRBJ1-4; size: .; D: TRBD1; V: TRBV5-8
CDR3: CASSTTLRSTEAFF; DNA: TGTGCCAGCAGCACGACTCTCCGGAGCACTGAAGCTTTCTTT; J: TRBJ1-1; size: .; D: .; V: TRBV6-5
CDR3: CASGLPRGGGNTEAFF; DNA: TGTGCTAGTGGCCTACCACGGGGGGGCGGGAACACTGAAGCTTTCTTT; J: TRBJ1-1; size: .; D: .; V: TRBV12-5
CDR3: CASSLVSGGGETQYF; DNA: TGTGCCAGCAGCTTGGTTAGCGGGGGGGGAGAGACCCAGTACTTC; J: TRBJ2-5; size: few; D: TRBD2; V: TRBV5-4
CDR3: CASSYHSPGQFEQYF; DNA: TGTGCCAGCAGTTACCACTCACCGGGACAGTTCGAGCAGTACTTC; J: TRBJ2-7; size: .; D: TRBD1; V: TRBV6-5
CDR3: CASSSQGGTEAFF; DNA: TGTGCCAGCAGCTCACAGGGGGGGACTGAAGCTTTCTTT; J: TRBJ1-1; size: .; D: TRBD1; V: TRBV7-3
CDR3: CASSPGLAGGAGETQYF; DNA: TGTGCCAGCAGCCCGGGACTAGCGGGAGGGGCGGGGGAGACCCAGTACTTC; J: TRBJ2-5; size: .; D: TRBD2; V: TRBV5-4
CDR3: CASSEPGHPEKLFF; DNA: TGTGCCAGCAGTGAACCGGGACACCCAGAAAAACTGTTTTTT; J: TRBJ1-4; size: .; D: .; V: TRBV6-1
CDR3: CASSEYKGGRYGDTQYF; DNA: TGTGCCAGCAGTGAATATAAAGGCGGGAGGTACGGAGATACGCAGTATTTT; J: TRBJ2-3; size: once; D: TRBD2; V: TRBV25-1
CDR3: CASSVDRGSGNTIYF; DNA: TGTGCCAGCAGCGTCGACAGGGGCTCTGGAAACACCATATATTTT; J: TRBJ1-3; size: few; D: TRBD1; V: TRBV11-3
CDR3: CASSAGLRTDTQYF; DNA: TGTGCCAGCAGCGCGGGACTCCGCACAGATACGCAGTATTTT; J: TRBJ2-3; size: few; D: .; V: TRBV7-9
CDR3: CASGLFYIVQGWTGGLFF; DNA: TGTGCTAGTGGTTTGTTTTATATAGTGCAGGGCTGGACCGGGGGGCTGTTTTTT; J: TRBJ2-2; size: .; D: .; V: TRBV12-5
CDR3: CASRGPLYNEQFF; DNA: TGTGCCAGCAGGGGCCCCCTCTACAATGAGCAGTTCTTC; J: TRBJ2-1; size: .; D: .; V: TRBV10-3
CDR3: CASSQNSYEQYF; DNA: TGTGCCAGCAGCCAGAACTCCTACGAGCAGTACTTC; J: TRBJ2-7; size: few; D: .; V: TRBV7-8
CDR3: CAYLQGTNYGYTF; DNA: TGTGCCTACCTACAGGGAACTAACTATGGCTACACCTTC; J: TRBJ1-2; size: .; D: .; V: TRBV30
CDR3: CASTTGGYGYTF; DNA: TGTGCCAGTACAACAGGGGGCTATGGCTACACCTTC; J: TRBJ1-2; size: .; D: TRBD1; V: TRBV19
CDR3: CAISESLGSNEKLFF; DNA: TGTGCCATCAGTGAGTCGCTGGGCTCTAATGAAAAACTGTTTTTT; J: TRBJ1-4; size: few; D: .; V: TRBV10-3
CDR3: CASSPGGGSAYEQYF; DNA: TGTGCCAGCAGCCCTGGGGGGGGATCAGCCTACGAGCAGTACTTC; J: TRBJ2-7; size: .; D: TRBD2; V: TRBV5-4
CDR3: CASSLRQGEYNEQFF; DNA: TGTGCCAGCAGCTTACGACAGGGGGAATACAATGAGCAGTTCTTC; J: TRBJ2-1; size: .; D: TRBD1; V: TRBV11-2
CDR3: CASSLAGTGDTEAFF; DNA: TGCGCCAGCAGCTTGGCAGGGACAGGGGACACTGAAGCTTTCTTT; J: TRBJ1-1; size: .; D: TRBD1; V: TRBV5-1
CDR3: CASSLPSGGAVWTYEQYF; DNA: TGTGCCAGCAGCTTGCCTAGCGGGGGGGCGGTGTGGACCTACGAGCAGTACTTC; J: TRBJ2-7; size: .; D: TRBD2; V: TRBV11-3
CDR3: CASSPAEGRGEKLFF; DNA: TGTGCCAGTAGTCCCGCCGAGGGGAGGGGTGAAAAACTGTTTTTT; J: TRBJ1-4; size: .; D: .; V: TRBV19
CDR3: CASGPPPLLARNTEAFF; DNA: TGTGCTAGTGGCCCTCCTCCTCTTTTGGCCAGGAACACTGAAGCTTTCTTT; J: TRBJ1-1; size: .; D: .; V: TRBV12-5
CDR3: CASSLGEGLGNSPLHF; DNA: TGTGCCAGCAGCTTAGGCGAGGGTCTTGGGAATTCACCCCTCCACTTT; J: TRBJ1-6; size: .; D: .; V: TRBV7-9
CDR3: CASSSTGSGGYTF; DNA: TGTGCCAGCAGTTCCACAGGCTCAGGCGGCTACACCTTC; J: TRBJ1-2; size: .; D: .; V: TRBV6-5
CDR3: CASRGQGMNGELFF; DNA: TGTGCCAGCAGGGGACAGGGGATGAACGGGGAGCTGTTTTTT; J: TRBJ2-2; size: few; D: TRBD1; V: TRBV6-1
CDR3: CSVEGLAPVDEQFF; DNA: TGCAGCGTTGAGGGACTAGCACCGGTCGATGAGCAGTTCTTC; J: TRBJ2-1; size: .; D: TRBD2; V: TRBV29-1
CDR3: CATKTGGQPQHF; DNA: TGTGCCACCAAGACAGGGGGTCAGCCCCAGCATTTT; J: TRBJ1-5; size: .; D: TRBD1; V: TRBV27